This entry lists 28 T cell receptor beta chains sequenced from one sample in a study of regulatory and conventional T cells in RAG deficiency. Data came from immunoSEQ multiplex PCR; TCRdb stores just in-frame clones and leaves some out. The table has about 30,000 clones, 85% to 90% seen once. These sequences were also reported in another study, on regulatory T cells. That paper notes: The primer mix had 52 TRBV and 13 TRBJ primers.

Sample: CD8+ T cells sorted from blood. The receptor source for this set is a human donor in good health.

The V and J genes are TRBV27 and TRBJ1-4; 9 nucleotides match TRBD1. The junction had 0 bases not matched to a gene; V was cut back by 0 bases and J by 7 bases. Germline values: CDR1 MNHEY, CDR2 SMNVEV (reference sequence). The CDR3 is made up of 14 amino acids. The CDR3 sequence is CASSLSGQGEKLFF. The CDR3 DNA reads as TGTGCCAGCAGTTTATCGGGACAGGGTGAAAAACTGTTTTTT.

The CDR3 DNA sequence: TGTGCCAGCAGCGTAGGCCCCAGGGGAGACGAGCAGTACTTC. Translation: CASSVGPRGDEQYF. The chain employs TRBV9 and TRBJ2-7; maybe TRBD1 (6 bases). V dropped 0 bases and J dropped 5 bases, with 12 bases sitting between them. There are 14 residues in the CDR3. The germline V gene has CDR1 SGDLS and CDR2 YYNGEE.

This chain uses TRBV25-1 with TRBJ2-7; D unresolved. The germline CDR1 and CDR2 sequences are MGHDK and SYGVNS. The CDR3 extends over 12 amino acids. Trimming stripped 2 bases from V and 5 bases from J, with 7 bases between. CDR3 amino acids: CASSEDTDEQYF. The CDR3 DNA reads TGTGCCAGCAGTGAAGACACTGACGAGCAGTACTTC.

CDR3 protein: CATKTGRVTEAFF. The CDR3 DNA reads as TGTGCCACTAAGACAGGGAGAGTCACTGAAGCTTTCTTT. This chain uses TRBV19 with TRBJ1-1; 7 nucleotides agree with TRBD1. Germline V gene sequence: CDR1 LNHDA, CDR2 SQIVND (reference sequence). V shed 10 bases, J shed 4 bases, and the junction held 9 bases outside the gene matches. The CDR3 covers 13 residues.

This clone was seen a single time. The CDR3 DNA is TGCGCCAGCAGCTTCCCGGGGGACGGCAAAAACATTCAGTACTTC. Its translation: CASSFPGDGKNIQYF. V gene TRBV5-1 combines with J gene TRBJ2-4; D possibly corresponds to TRBD2 (6 bases). The germline CDR1 and CDR2 sequences are SGHRS and YFSETQ. The germline V and J ends were trimmed by 2 bases and 3 bases, with 12 bases remaining between them. CDR3 length: 15 amino acids. The whole variable domain, remainder taken from reference TRBV5-1 and TRBJ2-4, is KAGVTQTPRYLIKTRGQQVTLSCSPISGHRSVSWYQQTPGQGLQFLFEYFSETQRNKGNFPGRFSGRQFSNSRSEMNVSTLELGDSALYLCASSFPGDGKNIQYFGAGTRLSVL.

The gene calls are TRBV13 and TRBJ1-2; 9 bases map to TRBD1. The CDR3 has 16 residues. V was pared by 5 bases and J by 3 bases, with 10 bases of the junction left unmatched. The germline V gene has CDR1 PRHDT and CDR2 FYEKMQ (reference sequence). CDR3 protein: CASSQERDRVDYGYTF. CDR3 in DNA: TGTGCCAGCAGCCAGGAGAGGGACAGGGTAGACTATGGCTACACCTTC. Drawing the rest from reference TRBV13 and TRBJ1-2, the complete variable domain is AAGVIQSPRHLIKEKRETATLKCYPIPRHDTVYWYQQGPGQDPQFLISFYEKMQSDKGSIPDRFSAQQFSDYHSELNMSSLELGDSALYFCASSQERDRVDYGYTFGSGTRLTVV.

This clone has only one observation. The chain recombines TRBV5-6 with TRBJ2-5; perhaps TRBD2 as D (6 bases). The germline V gene encodes CDR1 SGHDT and CDR2 YYEEEE. The CDR3 totals 13 residues. Deletions cut 4 bases from V and 5 bases from J, with 12 bases between. In nucleotides, the CDR3 is TGTGCCAGCAGCGGGGGACTCGATGAGACCCAGTACTTC. Translated: CASSGGLDETQYF.

The rearrangement joins TRBV7-2 to TRBJ2-7; D uncertain. Per germline, CDR1 SGHTA and CDR2 FQGNSA. Trimming stripped 2 bases from V and 3 bases from J, with 8 bases between. CDR3 length: 13 amino acids. The CDR3 DNA sequence: TGTGCCAGCAGCTTAACAGCTTTCTACGAGCAGTACTTC. Its translation: CASSLTAFYEQYF.

J is TRBJ2-5 and V is TRBV27, with 8 bases aligning to TRBD1. The J call is doubtful: the DNA matches TRBJ2-7 better. CDR1 is MNHEY and CDR2 is SMNVEV in the germline V gene (reference sequence). The CDR3 spans 12 residues. The CDR3 sequence is CASSQGAGEQYF. The CDR3 coding sequence is TGTGCCAGCAGTCAGGGGGCGGGCGAGCAGTACTTC.

This chain joins TRBV7-3 and TRBJ2-2; a possible D gene is TRBD1 (6 bases). Trimming removed 7 bases at V and 4 bases at J, with 13 bases between. This CDR3 is built from 14 residues. CDR1 and CDR2 from the germline V gene are SGHTA and FQGTGA. This CDR3 reads CASNEGVGTGELFF. In nucleotides, the CDR3 is TGTGCCAGCAATGAGGGGGTGGGCACCGGGGAGCTGTTTTTT.

V and J are TRBV7-3 and TRBJ2-7; 7 bases map to TRBD1. The germline CDR1 and CDR2 sequences are SGHTA and FQGTGA. This CDR3 is built from 14 residues. The trim removed 2 bases at V and 2 bases at J, leaving 3 bases unmatched. CDR3 bases: TGTGCCAGCAGCTTAGAGACAGGGCCCTACGAGCAGTACTTC. Translated: CASSLETGPYEQYF.

This clone was detected only once. This sequence joins TRBV6-5 and TRBJ1-6; TRBD1 aligns across 7 bases. The trim removed 4 bases at V and 5 bases at J, leaving 5 bases unmatched. Germline values: CDR1 MNHEY, CDR2 SVGAGI. The CDR3 extends over 15 amino acids. The chain's CDR3 is CASSLGQVDNSPLHF. The CDR3 DNA reads TGTGCCAGCAGTTTAGGACAGGTCGATAATTCACCCCTCCACTTT.

CDR3 sequence: CASSVGTSVEQFF. The CDR3 DNA reads TGTGCCAGCAGCGTTGGGACTAGCGTTGAGCAGTTCTTC. The V gene is TRBV13, the J gene TRBJ2-1; 10 nucleotides match TRBD2. CDR3 length: 13 residues. The V gene end was trimmed by 5 bases and the J gene end by 9 bases; junction bases not matched to a gene: 4. Germline-derived CDR1 and CDR2 are PRHDT and FYEKMQ (reference sequence).

The CDR3 here is CASSLLGWVAFGSGNTIYF. Here the CDR3 DNA reads TGTGCCAGCAGCTTACTGGGCTGGGTTGCCTTTGGCTCTGGAAACACCATATATTTT. This chain connects TRBV7-2 to TRBJ1-3; D is ambiguous. The CDR3 runs 19 residues. The V gene's germline CDR1 is SGHTA and CDR2 FQGNSA. Between the trimmed V and J ends, which lost 2 bases and 0 bases, there was a span of 20 bases.

CDR3 amino acids: CASSPQMSGASSSYEQYF. The CDR3 DNA follows: TGTGCCAGCAGCCCACAAATGTCAGGGGCCTCAAGCTCCTACGAGCAGTACTTC. The genes are TRBV5-2 and TRBJ2-7; no check of the table's D call, TRBD1, against the DNA was made. TRBV5-2 is classified as a pseudogene. The CDR3 is 18 amino acids.

The rearrangement uses TRBV5-3 and TRBJ1-3; D is unclear. TRBV5-3 is filed as an ORF, its function uncertain. Between the trimmed V and J ends, which lost 4 bases and 0 bases, there was a span of 17 bases. This CDR3 comprises 17 residues. The CDR3 spells CARSPKQPTSSGNTIYF. The CDR3 DNA reads TGTGCCAGAAGCCCGAAGCAACCCACGAGCTCTGGAAACACCATATATTTT.

The chain carries TRBV27 and TRBJ2-2; 8 nucleotides agree with TRBD2. Germline V CDR1 and CDR2: MNHEY, SMNVEV (reference sequence). J gave up 4 bases and V 8 bases, and 3 bases lay outside the gene matches. The CDR3 spans 13 residues. CDR3 nucleotide sequence: TGTGCCAGCGGACTAGCTATCACCGGGGAGCTGTTTTTT. Translation gives CASGLAITGELFF.

The V and J genes are TRBV7-9 and TRBJ2-7; D is perhaps TRBD1 or TRBD2 (5 bases each). Germline CDR1 SEHNR, CDR2 FQNEAQ (reference sequence). Trimming took 5 bases from V and 6 from J, leaving 14 bases between them. The CDR3 is 13 residues long. CDR3 coding DNA: TGTGCCAGCAGCCTCATGAGGGGCTCCGAGCAGTACTTC. It codes for CASSLMRGSEQYF.

The V and J genes are TRBV6-6 and TRBJ1-2, with D maybe TRBD1 (5 bases). The CDR3 contains 15 residues. Trimming pared 3 bases from V and 1 base from J, leaving 12 bases between. Germline lookup yields CDR1 MNHNY and CDR2 SVGAGI (reference sequence). CDR3 sequence (DNA): TGTGCCAGCAGTTATGGGGCAGCTAGTAACTATGGCTACACCTTC. Translated, it gives CASSYGAASNYGYTF.

J is TRBJ2-5 and V is TRBV13, with D tentatively TRBD2 (6 bases). The J call may be faulty, since TRBJ2-7 better matches the DNA end. This CDR3 is 12 amino acids long. Germline V gene sequence: CDR1 PRHDT, CDR2 FYEKMQ (reference sequence). The chain's CDR3 is CASSFSSDEQYF. CDR3 bases: TGTGCCAGCAGCTTTTCTAGCGACGAGCAGTACTTC.

The chain combines TRBV7-9 with TRBJ1-4; D is unresolved. Looked up from germline, CDR1 is SEHNR and CDR2 is FQNEAQ (reference sequence). V gave up 1 base and J gave up 8 bases, with 5 bases separating them. This CDR3 spans 12 amino acids. In DNA, the CDR3 is TGTGCCAGCAGCTTAGGGCGGGAAAAACTGTTTTTT. Its translation is CASSLGREKLFF.

The chain combines TRBV11-2 with TRBJ2-7; D is tentatively TRBD1 or TRBD2 (5 bases each). Trimming took off 8 bases at V and 7 bases at J, with 15 bases between the two ends. The CDR3 has 12 amino acids. Per the germline V gene, CDR1 is SGHAT and CDR2 is FQNNGV. In DNA, the CDR3 is TGTGCCAGCTTCCTTGGGGGTGGAGAGCAGTACTTC. Its translation is CASFLGGGEQYF.

The chain recombines TRBV30 with TRBJ2-1, with 9 bases identical to TRBD1. J gave up 4 bases and V 1 base, and 2 bases lay outside the gene matches. The germline V gene encodes CDR1 GTSNPN and CDR2 SVGIG (reference sequence). The CDR3 has 14 residues. DNA for the CDR3: TGTGCCTGGAGTGCGGGACAGGGATACAATGAGCAGTTCTTC. Its protein is CAWSAGQGYNEQFF.

The chain has TRBV28 and TRBJ2-1; the D is unclear. This CDR3 has 11 residues. The V gene's germline CDR1 is MDHEN and CDR2 SYDVKM. The V gene lost 11 bases and the J gene lost 4 bases, with 9 bases spanning the gap. The CDR3 coding sequence is TGTGCCTCTGAGGATTACAATGAGCAGTTCTTC. Residues: CASEDYNEQFF. The variable domain in full, completed from reference TRBV28 and TRBJ2-1, reads DVKVTQSSRYLVKRTGEKVFLECVQDMDHENMFWYRQDPGLGLRLIYFSYDVKMKEKGDIPEGYSVSREKKERFSLILESASTNQTSMYLCASEDYNEQFFGPGTRLTVL.

V and J are TRBV9 and TRBJ1-1; 7 nucleotides line up with TRBD1. The trim removed 4 bases at V and 4 bases at J, leaving 10 bases unmatched. This CDR3 has 15 amino acids. Germline V CDR1 and CDR2: SGDLS, YYNGEE. In DNA, the CDR3 is TGTGCCAGCAGCCTTACAGGGGTTGTTGGCACTGAAGCTTTCTTT. This sequence encodes CASSLTGVVGTEAFF. The full variable domain, its missing parts supplied by reference TRBV9 and TRBJ1-1, is DSGVTQTPKHLITATGQRVTLRCSPRSGDLSVYWYQQSLDQGLQFLIQYYNGEERAKGNILERFSAQQFPDLHSELNLSSLELGDSALYFCASSLTGVVGTEAFFGQGTRLTVV.

This sequence joins TRBV4-2 and TRBJ1-1; TRBD1 might be the D (5 bases). In germline, CDR1 is LGHNA, CDR2 YNFKEQ. There are 12 residues in the CDR3. V was pared by 1 base and J by 10 bases, with 10 bases between. CDR3 DNA sequence: TGTGCCAGCAGCCAAGGGGGGAACGGAGCTTTCTTT. Amino acids: CASSQGGNGAFF.

The CDR3 DNA reads TGTGCCAGCAACCCTAGCGGGGGATGGAGTGAGCAGTTCTTC. Amino acids: CASNPSGGWSEQFF. The genes are TRBV9 and TRBJ2-1; 10 bases line up with TRBD2. This CDR3 is 14 amino acids long. V lost 6 bases, J lost 9 bases, and 9 bases stayed unmatched. CDR1 is SGDLS, CDR2 YYNGEE, per germline.

This chain uses TRBV30 with TRBJ2-3; tentative D call: TRBD1 (6 bases). CDR1 is GTSNPN and CDR2 is SVGIG in the germline V gene (reference sequence). V lost 5 bases, J lost 2 bases, and 14 bases lay in between. The CDR3 contains 14 residues. CDR3 amino acids: CAWAQGSSTDTQYF. The CDR3 DNA is TGTGCCTGGGCACAGGGTAGCTCCACAGATACGCAGTATTTT.